The clone carrying this T cell receptor beta chain was detected many times. Its antigen is not identified. The CDR3 spans 11 residues. V shed 6 bases and J shed 8 bases, with 7 bases lying between them. TCRdb recomputed calls from the reads with MiXCR, one row per CDR3 protein. Among roughly 500,000 distinct CDR3 sequences listed, around 35% were seen once. This entry belongs to a study of T cell repertoires in cytomegalovirus infection. This rearrangement joins TRBV12-3 or TRBV12-4 to TRBJ1-4; D remains ambiguous. The sequences come from cultured PBMCs, collected from culture after CMV antigen stimulation. The clonotype originates from a human donor in good health (CMV status not recorded). Some clones in this sample may be carry-over from other donors' samples. The CDR3 sequence is CASSLNEKLFF. DNA for the CDR3: TGTGCCAGCAGCTTGAACGAAAAACTGTTTTTT.